A single sample gave rise to the 10 T cell receptor beta chains below, sequenced in a study of control samples from healthy donors and cancer patients. Repertoires were generated with immunoSEQ multiplex PCR, while TCRdb's copy carries only in-frame clones and drops some. The sample has 120,000 to 150,000 clones; approximately 88% are singletons. The sample consisted of blood. These receptors all stem from a man aged 25 to 40 in good health.

The count of this clone is one. This chain joins TRBV7-9 and TRBJ2-3; D call uncertain. The CDR3 loop spans 14 amino acids. In germline, CDR1 is SEHNR, CDR2 FQNEAQ (reference sequence). V was cut by 2 bases and J by 1 base, with 7 bases left in between. DNA of the CDR3: TGTGCCAGCAGCTTAAGTACGGGCACAGATACGCAGTATTTT. Translated: CASSLSTGTDTQYF. The entire variable domain, with the rest obtained from reference TRBV7-9 and TRBJ2-3, is as follows: DTGVSQNPRHKITKRGQNVTFRCDPISEHNRLYWYRQTLGQGPEFLTYFQNEAQLEKSRLLSDRFSAERPKGSFSTLEIQRTEQGDSAMYLCASSLSTGTDTQYFGPGTRLTVL.

Here the CDR3 reads CASSQQAGSGYEQYF. DNA for the CDR3: TGTGCCAGCAGCCAGCAAGCGGGGAGTGGCTACGAGCAGTACTTC. The genes are TRBV5-4 and TRBJ2-7; TRBD2 aligns across 7 bases. CDR1 is SGHNT, CDR2 YYREEE, per germline (reference sequence). The CDR3 runs 15 residues. J was trimmed by 3 bases and V by 4 bases; bases with no gene match: 10.

The rearrangement uses TRBV7-3 and TRBJ1-1; 9 nucleotides match TRBD1. CDR3 length: 15 residues. Germline trimming cut 4 bases from V and 3 bases from J; bases unmatched to any gene: 6. Germline lookup yields CDR1 SGHTA and CDR2 FQGTGA. The CDR3 is CASSSQGARDTEAFF. The CDR3 DNA follows: TGTGCCAGCAGCTCACAGGGGGCGCGGGACACTGAAGCTTTCTTT.

V and J are TRBV19 and TRBJ2-7; maybe TRBD1 (6 bases). There are 15 residues in the CDR3. Germline CDR1 reads LNHDA; CDR2 reads SQIVND (reference sequence). V was shortened by 4 bases and J by 2 bases, with 15 bases between the two germline ends. This chain's CDR3 is CASSTSGVPTYEQYF. The CDR3, as DNA: TGTGCCAGTAGTACGTCAGGGGTCCCCACCTACGAGCAGTACTTC.

V usage is TRBV4-3 and J usage is TRBJ1-3; D may be TRBD1 (5 bases). Trimming left V 0 bases short and J 3 bases short, with 9 bases between. The CDR3 length is 15 residues. Germline V gene data show CDR1 as LGHNA and CDR2 as YSLEER. CDR3 bases: TGCGCCAGCAGCCAAGATAAGGGGCTTGGAAACACCATATATTTT. It yields the protein CASSQDKGLGNTIYF.

V gene TRBV7-8 combines with J gene TRBJ2-7, with unresolved D. The germline V gene has CDR1 SGHVS and CDR2 FQNEAQ. The CDR3 extends over 11 amino acids. V dropped 7 bases and J dropped 3 bases, with 7 bases sitting between them. The CDR3 coding sequence is TGTGCCAGCACCCCCGACTACGAGCAGTACTTC. It specifies CASTPDYEQYF.

This sequence joins TRBV12-3 or TRBV12-4 and TRBJ1-1, with a tentative D call TRBD1 (5 bases). This CDR3 comprises 13 residues. The V end was cut by 8 bases, the J end by 3 bases, with 13 bases between. The chain's CDR3 is CASGRGWDTEAFF. Written as DNA, the CDR3 is TGTGCCAGCGGAAGGGGATGGGACACTGAAGCTTTCTTT.

This chain connects TRBV7-9 to TRBJ2-5, with TRBD2 identical over 11 bases. CDR1 is SEHNR, CDR2 FQNEAQ, per germline (reference sequence). V dropped 5 bases and J dropped 0; count of bases not matched to a gene: 11. This CDR3 is 18 amino acids long. In nucleotides, the CDR3 is TGTGCCAGCAGCAAACCGGGGGGACTAGCGGCATACCAAGAGACCCAGTACTTC. Translated, it gives CASSKPGGLAAYQETQYF.

This clone has a single count. The CDR3 protein is CASSPRGLAGGDEQYF. CDR3 DNA: TGTGCCAGTAGTCCCCGGGGACTAGCGGGAGGGGACGAGCAGTACTTC. The chain recombines TRBV19 with TRBJ2-7; 16 bases are a match to TRBD2. The CDR3 loop spans 16 amino acids. V lost 5 bases, J lost 5 bases, and 6 bases stayed unmatched. In germline, CDR1 is LNHDA, CDR2 SQIVND (reference sequence).

This clone has only one observation. V is TRBV7-8 and J is TRBJ2-1; 13 nucleotides agree with TRBD2. The V segment lost 5 bases and the J segment 4 bases; nucleotides outside the gene matches: 5. Germline V gives CDR1 SGHVS, CDR2 FQNEAQ. The CDR3 runs 16 residues. This CDR3 reads CASSKTSGGPYNEQFF. The CDR3 bases are TGTGCCAGCAGCAAGACTAGCGGGGGGCCGTACAATGAGCAGTTCTTC.